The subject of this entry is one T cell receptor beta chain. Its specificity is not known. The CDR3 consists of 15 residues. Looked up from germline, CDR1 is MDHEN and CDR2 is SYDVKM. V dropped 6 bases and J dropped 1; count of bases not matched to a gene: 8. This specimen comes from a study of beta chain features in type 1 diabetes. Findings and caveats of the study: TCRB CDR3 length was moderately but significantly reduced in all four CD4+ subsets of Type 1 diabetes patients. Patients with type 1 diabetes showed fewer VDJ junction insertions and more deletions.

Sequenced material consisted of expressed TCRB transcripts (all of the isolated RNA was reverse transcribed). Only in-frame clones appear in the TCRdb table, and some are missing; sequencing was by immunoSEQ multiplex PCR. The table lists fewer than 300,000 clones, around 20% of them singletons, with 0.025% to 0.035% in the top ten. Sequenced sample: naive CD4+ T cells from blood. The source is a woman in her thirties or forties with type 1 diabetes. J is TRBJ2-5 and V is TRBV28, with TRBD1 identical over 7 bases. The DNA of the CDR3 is TGTGCCAGCAGCACTCCGGGACAGCCCCAAGAGACCCAGTACTTC. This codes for CASSTPGQPQETQYF.